This record looks at one TCR beta chain sequence and its context. This specimen belongs to a study of T-cell reconstitution after alpha-beta-depleted transplantation in children. The V gene's germline CDR1 is DFQATT and CDR2 SNEGSKA (reference sequence). V was shortened by 4 bases and J by 2 bases, with 7 bases between the two germline ends. The CDR3 consists of 12 residues. Unique molecular identifiers were built into the TCRbeta library. Using its own MiXCR run on the PCR reads, TCRdb lists one record per CDR3 protein. The table shows about 370,000 distinct CDR3 sequences, with 20% occurring only once.

The specimen comprised PBMCs from the stem cell graft donor, sampled from the stem cell graft. The rearrangement joins TRBV20-1 to TRBJ2-3; D gene uncertain. This TCR was sampled from a human donor who donated a stem cell graft to a child with acute myeloid leukemia. CDR3 sequence: CSAIADTDTQYF. Here the CDR3 DNA reads TGCAGTGCTATCGCCGACACAGATACGCAGTATTTT.